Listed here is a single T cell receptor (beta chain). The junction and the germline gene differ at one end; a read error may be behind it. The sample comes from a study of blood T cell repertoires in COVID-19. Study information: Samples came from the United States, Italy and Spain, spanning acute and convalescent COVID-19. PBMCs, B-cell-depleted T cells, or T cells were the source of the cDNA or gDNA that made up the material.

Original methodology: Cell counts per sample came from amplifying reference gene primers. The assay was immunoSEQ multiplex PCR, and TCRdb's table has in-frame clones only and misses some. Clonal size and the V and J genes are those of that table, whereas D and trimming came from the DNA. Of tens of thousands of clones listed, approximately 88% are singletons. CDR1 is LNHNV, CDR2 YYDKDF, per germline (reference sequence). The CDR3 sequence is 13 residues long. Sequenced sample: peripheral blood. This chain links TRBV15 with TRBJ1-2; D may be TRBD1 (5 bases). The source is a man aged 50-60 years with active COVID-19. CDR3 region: CATRREGLYGYTF. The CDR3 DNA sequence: TGTGCCACCAGGAGAGAGGGACTCTATGGCTACACCTTC.